Presented here are 31 T cell receptor beta chains from one specimen sequenced in a study of Ad26.COV2.S vaccination and SARS-CoV-2 variants. Treatment denoted: about 20 received Ad26.COV2.S at low or high dose, single or two shots; a few received placebo; per-sample allocation not given. Samples came from day 63 after the first vaccine or placebo injection. Clones were read by immunoSEQ multiplex PCR, and TCRdb kept only the in-frame ones, dropping some. The sample has around 300,000 clones, about 90% seen once; the top ten hold around 5%. Sequences were derived from peripheral blood, sampled in a trial of Ad26.COV2.S vaccine versus placebo. Receptor source: a person between 18 and 65 years old who received the Ad26.COV2.S COVID-19 vaccine or a placebo.

The chain links TRBV5-1 to TRBJ2-3; D may be TRBD1 (6 bases). Germline V CDR1 and CDR2: SGHRS, YFSETQ. The CDR3 consists of 13 residues. Between the trimmed V and J ends, which lost 4 bases and 5 bases, there was a span of 11 bases. The CDR3 DNA reads TGCGCCAGCAGCGCCACACAGGGAGATACGCAGTATTTT. Its protein product is CASSATQGDTQYF.

This rearrangement joins TRBV27 to TRBJ1-2; 7 bases match TRBD1. Germline loops: CDR1 MNHEY, CDR2 SMNVEV (reference sequence). The CDR3 contains 16 residues. Trimming cost V 0 bases and J 7 bases; bases outside gene matches: 11. The CDR3 region has the DNA TGTGCCAGCAGTTTATCGGTGACAGGGACCGTGGGTGGCTACACCTTC. Translation: CASSLSVTGTVGGYTF.

The chain is built from TRBV6-1 and TRBJ2-3; 11 nucleotides match TRBD2. This CDR3 region has 18 residues. The V and J ends lost 2 bases and 5 bases, in that order; junction bases with no gene match: 12. Germline assignment: CDR1 MNHNS and CDR2 SASEGT. The CDR3 is CASSETGFSGGALDTQYF. CDR3 DNA sequence: TGTGCCAGCAGTGAAACGGGATTTAGCGGGGGGGCCCTAGATACGCAGTATTTT.

The chain carries TRBV4-3 and TRBJ2-1, with TRBD2 identical over 9 bases. Germline-derived CDR1 and CDR2 are LGHNA and YSLEER. This CDR3 contains 18 residues. With 0 bases clipped from V and 0 bases from J, the junction kept 6 bases outside the gene matches. The CDR3 here is CASSQDIRTSVSYNEQFF. The CDR3 region has the DNA TGCGCCAGCAGCCAAGATATCAGGACTAGCGTCTCCTACAATGAGCAGTTCTTC.

CDR3 in DNA: TGTGCCAGCTCACCAGTGGACACCGGGGAGCTGTTTTTT. Amino acids: CASSPVDTGELFF. V gene TRBV18 combines with J gene TRBJ2-2; D not certain. The V gene lost 2 bases and the J gene lost 3 bases, with 4 bases spanning the gap. The V gene's germline CDR1 is KGHSH and CDR2 LQKENI. There are 13 residues in the CDR3.

This clone was found once. This sequence joins TRBV4-3 and TRBJ2-5, with TRBD2 identical over 7 bases. Per the germline V gene, CDR1 is LGHNA and CDR2 is YSLEER. The CDR3 totals 16 residues. Trimming removed 4 bases from V and 5 bases from J; junction bases left unmatched: 13. This CDR3 reads CASSLWSSGGEETQYF. The CDR3 bases are TGCGCCAGCAGCCTCTGGTCTAGCGGCGGTGAGGAGACCCAGTACTTC.

The V call is TRBV27, the J call TRBJ2-3; D remains ambiguous. This CDR3 spans 14 amino acids. Per the germline V gene, CDR1 is MNHEY and CDR2 is SMNVEV (reference sequence). V dropped 2 bases and J dropped 4 bases, with 10 bases sitting between them. The CDR3 nucleotides read TGTGCCAGCAGTTTAAGACTTCCGGCAGATACGCAGTATTTT. Its translation is CASSLRLPADTQYF.

The V gene is TRBV30, the J gene TRBJ1-1; no reliable D call. Germline loops: CDR1 GTSNPN, CDR2 SVGIG (reference sequence). There are 16 residues in the CDR3. V was cut by 3 bases and J by 2 bases, with 19 bases left in between. In DNA form, the CDR3 reads TGTGCCTGGAGCCTCCCCGGTGGCAGCCAAAACACTGAAGCTTTCTTT. It translates to CAWSLPGGSQNTEAFF. Filled out from reference TRBV30 and TRBJ1-1, the complete variable domain reads SQTIHQWPATLVQPVGSPLSLECTVEGTSNPNLYWYRQAAGRGLQLLFYSVGIGQISSEVPQNLSASRPQDRQFILSSKKLLLSDSGFYLCAWSLPGGSQNTEAFFGQGTRLTVV.

CDR3 amino acids: CASSYDLSPGGRTQETQYF. The CDR3 DNA sequence: TGTGCCAGCAGCTACGATCTAAGTCCGGGCGGAAGGACACAAGAGACCCAGTACTTC. The gene calls are TRBV5-4 and TRBJ2-5; maybe TRBD1 (5 bases). The V end was cut by 3 bases, the J end by 2 bases, with 26 bases between. The CDR3 totals 19 residues. The germline V gene has CDR1 SGHNT and CDR2 YYREEE (reference sequence).

This sequence joins TRBV7-2 and TRBJ2-2, with D uncertain. Germline V gene lookup returns CDR1 SGHTA and CDR2 FQGNSA. V dropped 8 bases and J dropped 1 base, with 8 bases sitting between them. The CDR3 consists of 13 residues. The CDR3 region is CASVRENTGELFF. The CDR3 bases are TGTGCCAGCGTAAGGGAGAACACCGGGGAGCTGTTTTTT.

The chain links TRBV20-1 to TRBJ2-7, with 9 positions matching TRBD2. CDR3 length: 13 amino acids. J gave up 3 bases and V 3 bases, and 3 bases lay outside the gene matches. In germline, CDR1 is DFQATT, CDR2 SNEGSKA (reference sequence). The CDR3 loop reads CSASLAGRYEQYF. For the CDR3, the DNA is TGCAGTGCTAGTCTAGCGGGGCGCTACGAGCAGTACTTC.

The rearrangement links TRBV11-2 to TRBJ2-5; D unresolved. Trimming stripped 3 bases from V and 3 bases from J, with 5 bases between. The CDR3 covers 12 residues. Germline V gene data show CDR1 as SGHAT and CDR2 as FQNNGV. The CDR3 region has the DNA TGTGCCAGCAGCTTCCATAAAGAGACCCAGTACTTC. It translates to CASSFHKETQYF.

V gene TRBV7-3 combines with J gene TRBJ2-3, with 11 bases fitting TRBD2. The CDR3 has 15 residues. Germline V CDR1 and CDR2: SGHTA, FQGTGA. V trimming: 4 bases; J trimming: 4 bases; junction bases outside the gene matches: 4. The CDR3 sequence: CASSSTSGSPDTQYF. CDR3 in DNA: TGTGCCAGCAGCTCCACTAGCGGGAGCCCAGATACGCAGTATTTT.

This clone came up once. The rearrangement joins TRBV18 to TRBJ2-3, with 8 bases identical to TRBD1. Germline CDR1 and CDR2: KGHSH and LQKENI. J lost 0 bases, V lost 6 bases, and 8 bases had no gene match. CDR3 length: 16 amino acids. In DNA form, the CDR3 reads TGTGCCAGCTCGCCCCAGGACAGGGCGAGCACAGATACGCAGTATTTT. The encoded protein is CASSPQDRASTDTQYF.

V usage is TRBV11-2 and J usage is TRBJ2-2; 9 positions agree with TRBD1. Germline CDR1 SGHAT, CDR2 FQNNGV. With V trimmed by 7 bases and J by 5 bases, 8 bases remained unmatched. CDR3 length: 15 amino acids. CDR3 sequence (DNA): TGTGCCAGCACGGAAGACAGGGGGGGGACCGGGGAGCTGTTTTTT. Translating gives CASTEDRGGTGELFF.

This chain connects TRBV2 to TRBJ1-1, with 7 bases fitting TRBD1. This CDR3 region has 13 residues. The junction had 7 bases not matched to a gene; V was cut back by 5 bases and J by 7 bases. The germline V gene encodes CDR1 SNHLY and CDR2 FYNNEI. The CDR3 DNA reads TGTGCCAGCAGTTACCTTGGACAGGTTGAAGCTTTCTTT. This sequence encodes CASSYLGQVEAFF. Drawing the rest from reference TRBV2 and TRBJ1-1, the complete variable domain is EPEVTQTPSHQVTQMGQEVILRCVPISNHLYFYWYRQILGQKVEFLVSFYNNEISEKSEIFDDQFSVERPDGSNFTLKIRSTKLEDSAMYFCASSYLGQVEAFFGQGTRLTVV.

The rearrangement links TRBV7-2 to TRBJ1-6, with D unresolved. This CDR3 contains 17 residues. Germline CDR1 and CDR2: SGHTA and FQGNSA. V gave up 1 base and J gave up 0 bases, with 10 bases separating them. The CDR3 spells CASSLVAGSSYNSPLHF. For the CDR3, the DNA is TGTGCCAGCAGCTTAGTGGCAGGAAGCTCCTATAATTCACCCCTCCACTTT.

This chain joins TRBV6-4 and TRBJ1-5; D uncertain. The germline gives CDR1 MRHNA, CDR2 SNTAGT. The CDR3 totals 11 residues. V was shortened by 4 bases and J by 7 bases, with 5 bases between the two germline ends. The CDR3 DNA reads as TGTGCCAGCAGTGCAGAACAGCCCCAGCATTTT. Its protein is CASSAEQPQHF.

The rearrangement joins TRBV3-1 (or the pseudogene TRBV3-2) to TRBJ1-2; D uncertain. Trimming pared 0 bases from V and 2 bases from J, leaving 13 bases between. CDR1 and CDR2 (germline): LGHDT, YNNKEL (reference sequence). The CDR3 totals 16 residues. CDR3 region: CASSQDYIGGNYGYTF. Written as DNA, the CDR3 is TGTGCCAGCAGCCAAGACTACATAGGAGGGAACTATGGCTACACCTTC.

This sequence joins TRBV15 and TRBJ2-1, with 7 positions matching TRBD2. Germline loops: CDR1 LNHNV, CDR2 YYDKDF (reference sequence). The CDR3 has 16 amino acids. Germline trimming cut 5 bases from V and 1 base from J; bases unmatched to any gene: 8. The CDR3 nucleotides read TGTGCCACCAGCCCCGGGTACGGGGGGTCCTACAATGAGCAGTTCTTC. This sequence encodes CATSPGYGGSYNEQFF. Drawing the rest from reference TRBV15 and TRBJ2-1, the complete variable domain is DAMVIQNPRYQVTQFGKPVTLSCSQTLNHNVMYWYQQKSSQAPKLLFHYYDKDFNNEADTPDNFQSRRPNTSFCFLDIRSPGLGDTAMYLCATSPGYGGSYNEQFFGPGTRLTVL.

The chain joins TRBV5-1 to TRBJ1-1; a possible D gene is TRBD1 (5 bases). Between the trimmed V and J ends, which lost 0 bases and 6 bases, there was a span of 9 bases. Germline-derived CDR1 and CDR2 are SGHRS and YFSETQ. The CDR3 extends over 13 amino acids. CDR3 coding DNA: TGCGCCAGCAGCTTGGGCGGGGCACCTGAAGCTTTCTTT. Translating gives CASSLGGAPEAFF.

The V call is TRBV11-3, the J call TRBJ1-1, with D perhaps TRBD1 (6 bases). Germline V lookup: CDR1 SGHNT, CDR2 YENEEA. The CDR3 spans 14 residues. Trimming left V 5 bases short and J 6 bases short, with 16 bases between. This CDR3 is CASSGQGFVAEAFF. CDR3 coding DNA: TGTGCCAGCAGCGGTCAGGGGTTTGTGGCTGAAGCTTTCTTT.

This clone was detected once. The chain employs TRBV18 and TRBJ1-2; a weak D match, TRBD1 (6 bases). The CDR3 consists of 15 residues. Trimming stripped 7 bases from V and 2 bases from J, with 17 bases between. Germline V gives CDR1 KGHSH, CDR2 LQKENI. Here the CDR3 DNA reads TGTGCCAGCTGTAATCAGGGGATTTGGAACTATGGCTACACCTTC. It is translated as CASCNQGIWNYGYTF.

The chain recombines TRBV6-5 with TRBJ2-3; the D is unclear. The germline CDR1 and CDR2 sequences are MNHEY and SVGAGI. Trimming pared 8 bases from V and 6 bases from J, leaving 9 bases between. This CDR3 region has 11 residues. The CDR3 bases are TGTGCCAGCTCAACTGCGGATACGCAGTATTTT. Amino acids: CASSTADTQYF.

In this sample, this clone turned up a few times. The chain uses TRBV28 and TRBJ1-5; tentatively, D is TRBD1 (6 bases). CDR1 and CDR2 from the germline V gene are MDHEN and SYDVKM. Deletions cut 6 bases from V and 8 bases from J, with 20 bases between. The CDR3 length is 15 residues. The CDR3, as DNA: TGTGCCAGCAGCCCAACGGGACACAACATGGAGCCCCAGCATTTT. Translated, it gives CASSPTGHNMEPQHF.

In this sample, this clone turned up a few times. This chain uses TRBV5-1 with TRBJ2-2; no clear D gene. This CDR3 has 13 amino acids. Germline lookup yields CDR1 SGHRS and CDR2 YFSETQ. The V end was cut by 1 base, the J end by 5 bases, with 6 bases between. This CDR3 reads CASSLYATGELFF. CDR3 sequence (DNA): TGCGCCAGCAGCTTGTACGCTACCGGGGAGCTGTTTTTT. The variable domain in full, completed from reference TRBV5-1 and TRBJ2-2, reads KAGVTQTPRYLIKTRGQQVTLSCSPISGHRSVSWYQQTPGQGLQFLFEYFSETQRNKGNFPGRFSGRQFSNSRSEMNVSTLELGDSALYLCASSLYATGELFFGEGSRLTVL.

V usage is TRBV6-2 or TRBV6-3 and J usage is TRBJ2-3, with D unclear. Germline V gene lookup returns CDR1 MNHEY and CDR2 SVGEGT. The CDR3 extends over 12 amino acids. Deletions cut 4 bases from V and 4 bases from J, with 6 bases between. The CDR3 reads CASSSYPDTQYF. The CDR3 DNA follows: TGTGCCAGCAGTTCTTACCCAGATACGCAGTATTTT.

J is TRBJ2-2 and V is TRBV12-5; the match to TRBD1 covers 8 bases. Germline CDR1 LGHNT, CDR2 FRNRAP. The CDR3 spans 17 residues. The V and J ends lost 6 bases and 5 bases, in that order; junction bases with no gene match: 14. The DNA of the CDR3 is TGTGCTAGTGGCCCCCTCATCGGACAGGGTGGGACCGGGGAGCTGTTTTTT. It specifies CASGPLIGQGGTGELFF.

The CDR3, as DNA: TGTGCCAGCAGCGTAGCTACGGGACTAGCGGGAGGCCGGGATGAGCAGTTCTTC. This encodes CASSVATGLAGGRDEQFF. The chain combines TRBV9 with TRBJ2-1; 15 nucleotides agree with TRBD2. The CDR3 sequence is 18 residues long. In germline, CDR1 is SGDLS, CDR2 YYNGEE. With 0 bases clipped from V and 8 bases from J, the junction kept 9 bases outside the gene matches.

The chain carries TRBV5-5 and TRBJ1-1, with no clear D. The length of the CDR3 is 13 residues. Germline CDR1 reads SGHKS; CDR2 reads YYEKEE (reference sequence). Between the trimmed V and J ends, which lost 2 bases and 1 base, there was a span of 6 bases. This chain's CDR3 is CASSLRPNTEAFF. The DNA for the CDR3 is TGTGCCAGCAGCTTAAGGCCGAACACTGAAGCTTTCTTT.

The chain joins TRBV12-3 or TRBV12-4 to TRBJ1-5, with no clear D. There are 13 residues in the CDR3. V lost 1 base to trimming and J lost 1 base, with 2 bases between them. CDR3: CASSLVSNQPQHF. The CDR3 DNA is TGTGCCAGCAGTTTAGTAAGCAATCAGCCCCAGCATTTT.